Listed below are T cell receptor beta chains from one sample, sequenced in a study of blood T cell repertoires in COVID-19. The table came from immunoSEQ multiplex PCR; TCRdb's copy has only in-frame clones and leaves some out. Counted here are 400,000 to 450,000 clones, 80% to 90% occurring once; the ten biggest clones make up 0.9% to 1.2%. Sequencing was carried out using PBMCs or T cells enriched from blood (not recorded which). The receptor set was obtained from a man aged 25 to 40 who had recovered from COVID-19. CDR3s include the opening cysteine and the closing phenylalanine or tryptophan. A D gene is named only where the DNA matches it firmly. Clone size is not always given. Where it is, it says once, few, many or a class for expanded clones.

CDR3 DNA: TGTGCCAGCAGTTTCTCACTAGCGTCCCAAGAGACCCAGTACTTC
CDR3 protein: CASSFSLASQETQYF
D gene: TRBD2
V gene: TRBV7-8
J gene: TRBJ2-5
clone size: NA

CDR3 DNA: TGTGCCAGCAGCTTAATGGCGGGAGGGACCCCCACAGATACGCAGTATTTT
CDR3 protein: CASSLMAGGTPTDTQYF
D gene: TRBD2
V gene: TRBV13
J gene: TRBJ2-3
clone size: NA

CDR3 DNA: TGTGCCAGCAGTGATGGACCAGGGGGCTACACTGAAGCTTTCTTT
CDR3 protein: CASSDGPGGYTEAFF
D gene: TRBD1
V gene: TRBV6-4
J gene: TRBJ1-1
clone size: NA

CDR3 DNA: TGTGCCAGCAGTTATACGGGAGCTAACTATGGCTACACCTTC
CDR3 protein: CASSYTGANYGYTF
D gene: NA
V gene: TRBV6-5
J gene: TRBJ1-2
clone size: once

CDR3 DNA: TGTGCCAGCAGTGTAGCGGGGGCCTACGAGCAGTACTTC
CDR3 protein: CASSVAGAYEQYF
D gene: TRBD2
V gene: TRBV7-9
J gene: TRBJ2-7
clone size: once

CDR3 DNA: TGTGCCAGCAGCTTCCAGGGGGATGGCTACACCTTC
CDR3 protein: CASSFQGDGYTF
D gene: TRBD1
V gene: TRBV5-5
J gene: TRBJ1-2
clone size: NA

CDR3 DNA: TGCAGCCTACGATACGGGTCTAGCACAGATACGCAGTATTTT
CDR3 protein: CSLRYGSSTDTQYF
D gene: NA
V gene: TRBV29-1
J gene: TRBJ2-3
clone size: NA

CDR3 DNA: TGTGCCAGCAGCCCTCTAGCGGGAGGGGGAGAGACCCAGTACTTC
CDR3 protein: CASSPLAGGGETQYF
D gene: TRBD2
V gene: TRBV7-2
J gene: TRBJ2-5
clone size: NA

CDR3 DNA: TGTGCCAGCAGCCAAGATGTAGTAGCTGGGGGGGACGAGCAGTTCTTC
CDR3 protein: CASSQDVVAGGDEQFF
D gene: TRBD2
V gene: TRBV3-1/TRBV3-2
J gene: TRBJ2-1
clone size: NA

CDR3 DNA: TGCGCCAGCAGCCAAGACAGGGGGAGCACAGATACGCAGTATTTT
CDR3 protein: CASSQDRGSTDTQYF
D gene: TRBD1
V gene: TRBV4-1
J gene: TRBJ2-3
clone size: NA

CDR3 DNA: TGTGCCATCAGTGGGCTAGCGGGCCCCAATGAGCAGTTCTTC
CDR3 protein: CAISGLAGPNEQFF
D gene: TRBD2
V gene: TRBV10-3
J gene: TRBJ2-1
clone size: NA

CDR3 DNA: TGTGCCAGCACCTCCTTCGGGGCCGGGGAGCTGTTTTTT
CDR3 protein: CASTSFGAGELFF
D gene: NA
V gene: TRBV3-1/TRBV3-2
J gene: TRBJ2-2
clone size: NA

CDR3 DNA: TGTGCCAGCACTGAACAGCTCGCCTCTGGAAACACCATATATTTT
CDR3 protein: CASTEQLASGNTIYF
D gene: NA
V gene: TRBV28
J gene: TRBJ1-3
clone size: NA

CDR3 DNA: TGTGCCAGCAGCCCCGGGACAGGGGCAGTCTACGAGCAGTACTTC
CDR3 protein: CASSPGTGAVYEQYF
D gene: TRBD1
V gene: TRBV9
J gene: TRBJ2-7
clone size: NA

CDR3 DNA: TGTGCCAGCAGCTTATTCACAGGGGGCTCCTACGAGCAGTACTTC
CDR3 protein: CASSLFTGGSYEQYF
D gene: TRBD1
V gene: TRBV7-2
J gene: TRBJ2-7
clone size: NA

CDR3 DNA: TGTGCCAGCAGCTTAGCGATGACAGGGGCTGGAAACACCATATATTTT
CDR3 protein: CASSLAMTGAGNTIYF
D gene: TRBD1
V gene: TRBV7-9
J gene: TRBJ1-3
clone size: NA

CDR3 DNA: TGTGCCAGCAGCTTGGGGGGGGGCAGAACCCTCAATGAGCAGTTCTTC
CDR3 protein: CASSLGGGRTLNEQFF
D gene: NA
V gene: TRBV5-4
J gene: TRBJ2-1
clone size: NA

CDR3 DNA: TGTGCCAGCTCACCCCGGGACAGGGGTAATTACGGCGACGAGCAGTACTTC
CDR3 protein: CASSPRDRGNYGDEQYF
D gene: TRBD1
V gene: TRBV18
J gene: TRBJ2-7
clone size: once

CDR3 DNA: TGTGCCAGCAGCCCAGGGACAGACGAAAAACTGTTTTTT
CDR3 protein: CASSPGTDEKLFF
D gene: TRBD1
V gene: TRBV5-4
J gene: TRBJ1-4
clone size: NA

CDR3 DNA: TGTGCTAGTGGTTTGGACGGTTTTTCACCCCTCCACTTT
CDR3 protein: CASGLDGFSPLHF
D gene: NA
V gene: TRBV12-5
J gene: TRBJ1-6
clone size: NA

CDR3 DNA: TGTGCCAGCAGCTTAAAAGGGGGAACTGAAGCTTTCTTT
CDR3 protein: CASSLKGGTEAFF
D gene: NA
V gene: TRBV5-4
J gene: TRBJ1-1
clone size: NA

CDR3 DNA: TGTGCCAGCAGGACCGGGACAGGAGTATACGAGCAGTACTTC
CDR3 protein: CASRTGTGVYEQYF
D gene: TRBD1
V gene: TRBV6-6
J gene: TRBJ2-7
clone size: NA

CDR3 DNA: TGTGCCAGCCGGCCTAGCGGGTACGAGCAGTACTTC
CDR3 protein: CASRPSGYEQYF
D gene: TRBD2
V gene: TRBV6-5
J gene: TRBJ2-7
clone size: few

CDR3 DNA: TGTGCCAGCAGTGGGGGACAGGGAAATCAGCCCCAGCATTTT
CDR3 protein: CASSGGQGNQPQHF
D gene: TRBD1
V gene: TRBV2
J gene: TRBJ1-5
clone size: NA

CDR3 DNA: TGTGCCAGCAGAAGGACTAGCGGGACCTACTACGAGCAGTACTTC
CDR3 protein: CASRRTSGTYYEQYF
D gene: TRBD2
V gene: TRBV6-5
J gene: TRBJ2-7
clone size: NA

CDR3 DNA: TGTGCCAGCAGCTATCTGGCGGCAGCTAACTATGGCTACACCTTC
CDR3 protein: CASSYLAAANYGYTF
D gene: NA
V gene: TRBV7-9
J gene: TRBJ1-2
clone size: NA

CDR3 DNA: TGTGCTAGTGGTACGGGACAGGGGTACACTGAAGCTTTCTTT
CDR3 protein: CASGTGQGYTEAFF
D gene: TRBD1
V gene: TRBV12-5
J gene: TRBJ1-1
clone size: NA

CDR3 DNA: TGTGCCAGCAGCACGCGGGGGCCCGGTGGAAAACTGTTTTTT
CDR3 protein: CASSTRGPGGKLFF
D gene: NA
V gene: TRBV3-1/TRBV3-2
J gene: TRBJ1-4
clone size: few

CDR3 DNA: TGTGCCAGCAGTGAGTCCAGGGTTGGGACCCAGTACTTC
CDR3 protein: CASSESRVGTQYF
D gene: NA
V gene: TRBV6-1
J gene: TRBJ2-5
clone size: few

CDR3 DNA: TGTGCCAGCAGCCCTCACACAGGGATTTACGAGCAGTACTTC
CDR3 protein: CASSPHTGIYEQYF
D gene: NA
V gene: TRBV7-8
J gene: TRBJ2-7
clone size: NA

CDR3 DNA: TGTGCCAGCAGCCCCCAGACAGTACGACTCAATGAGCAGTTCTTC
CDR3 protein: CASSPQTVRLNEQFF
D gene: NA
V gene: TRBV2
J gene: TRBJ2-1
clone size: once

CDR3 DNA: TGTGCCAGCTCCATAGCGGGAGGAGAATACGAGCAGTACTTC
CDR3 protein: CASSIAGGEYEQYF
D gene: TRBD2
V gene: TRBV7-9
J gene: TRBJ2-7
clone size: NA

CDR3 DNA: TGTGCCATCAGTGTGACAGAAAACTATGGCTACACCTTC
CDR3 protein: CAISVTENYGYTF
D gene: NA
V gene: TRBV10-3
J gene: TRBJ1-2
clone size: NA

CDR3 DNA: TGTGCCAGCAGTGAAGACAGCTACGGGGAGCTGTTTTTT
CDR3 protein: CASSEDSYGELFF
D gene: NA
V gene: TRBV2
J gene: TRBJ2-2
clone size: NA

CDR3 DNA: TGTGCCAGCAGCTGGACGGCGGGAGAGACCCAGTACTTC
CDR3 protein: CASSWTAGETQYF
D gene: NA
V gene: TRBV5-6
J gene: TRBJ2-5
clone size: NA

CDR3 DNA: TGTGCCAGCTCACTTACCAAGACAGGGGGCAAAAATCAGCCCCAGCATTTT
CDR3 protein: CASSLTKTGGKNQPQHF
D gene: TRBD1
V gene: TRBV18
J gene: TRBJ1-5
clone size: NA

CDR3 DNA: TGTGCCAGCAAACTAGACTACAATGAGCAGTTCTTC
CDR3 protein: CASKLDYNEQFF
D gene: NA
V gene: TRBV11-2
J gene: TRBJ2-1
clone size: NA

CDR3 DNA: TGTGCCAGCAGTCGGGAGTCGGGGACCCAGTACTTC
CDR3 protein: CASSRESGTQYF
D gene: NA
V gene: TRBV28
J gene: TRBJ2-5
clone size: NA

CDR3 DNA: TGTGCCAGCAGCTTGGAGGGAGCTGCCTACGAGCAGTACTTC
CDR3 protein: CASSLEGAAYEQYF
D gene: NA
V gene: TRBV5-5
J gene: TRBJ2-7
clone size: NA

CDR3 DNA: TGTGCCAGCTCACCACCGGTTACAGACGGCTATGGCTACACCTTC
CDR3 protein: CASSPPVTDGYGYTF
D gene: NA
V gene: TRBV18
J gene: TRBJ1-2
clone size: NA

CDR3 DNA: TGTGCCAGCAGCCTCCTGCCTAGCGGGAGGCCGAGCACAGATACGCAGTATTTT
CDR3 protein: CASSLLPSGRPSTDTQYF
D gene: TRBD2
V gene: TRBV14
J gene: TRBJ2-3
clone size: once

CDR3 DNA: TGCGCCAGCAGCCGGACTATACAGGGGGCAGGAGACATTCAGTACTTC
CDR3 protein: CASSRTIQGAGDIQYF
D gene: TRBD1
V gene: TRBV4-1
J gene: TRBJ2-4
clone size: NA

CDR3 DNA: TGTGCCAGTAGTATAATCGGGGACAGGGCCTACGAGCAGTACTTC
CDR3 protein: CASSIIGDRAYEQYF
D gene: TRBD1
V gene: TRBV19
J gene: TRBJ2-7
clone size: NA

CDR3 DNA: TGTGCCAGCAGCACCCGTGGTAGTAGCGGCTACACAGATACGCAGTATTTT
CDR3 protein: CASSTRGSSGYTDTQYF
D gene: NA
V gene: TRBV7-8
J gene: TRBJ2-3
clone size: NA

CDR3 DNA: TGTGCCAGCAGCTTTGGAGGGTACAATGAGCAGTTCTTC
CDR3 protein: CASSFGGYNEQFF
D gene: NA
V gene: TRBV7-6
J gene: TRBJ2-1
clone size: NA

CDR3 DNA: TGTGCCAGCAGTACCCCGGGGTACAATGAGCAGTTCTTC
CDR3 protein: CASSTPGYNEQFF
D gene: NA
V gene: TRBV27
J gene: TRBJ2-1
clone size: NA

CDR3 DNA: TGCGCCAGCAGCCGGGACTACAACTACGAGCAGTACTTC
CDR3 protein: CASSRDYNYEQYF
D gene: TRBD2
V gene: TRBV4-1
J gene: TRBJ2-7
clone size: NA

CDR3 DNA: TGCGCCAGGCCCCGCCGTAAGCGTATGAACACTGAAGCTTTCTTT
CDR3 protein: CARPRRKRMNTEAFF
D gene: NA
V gene: TRBV5-1
J gene: TRBJ1-1
clone size: NA

CDR3 DNA: TGTGCCAGCGGGACTAGCGGGAGTCGGAGCACAGATACGCAGTATTTT
CDR3 protein: CASGTSGSRSTDTQYF
D gene: TRBD2
V gene: TRBV2
J gene: TRBJ2-3
clone size: NA

CDR3 DNA: TGTGCCAGCAGCTTAGAGCTAGCGGGAGGAAACGAGCAGTACTTC
CDR3 protein: CASSLELAGGNEQYF
D gene: TRBD2
V gene: TRBV7-2
J gene: TRBJ2-7
clone size: NA

CDR3 DNA: TGTGCCAGCAGCTCTAAAACTCCCTCAGGGGCAGCTTATGGCTACACCTTC
CDR3 protein: CASSSKTPSGAAYGYTF
D gene: NA
V gene: TRBV7-9
J gene: TRBJ1-2
clone size: NA

CDR3 DNA: TGCAGTGTACGGGGGACCACTGAAGCTTTCTTT
CDR3 protein: CSVRGTTEAFF
D gene: NA
V gene: TRBV20-1
J gene: TRBJ1-1
clone size: NA

CDR3 DNA: TGTGCCAGCAGTTACGGGCAAGGAGGGACCTACGAGCAGTACTTC
CDR3 protein: CASSYGQGGTYEQYF
D gene: NA
V gene: TRBV6-5
J gene: TRBJ2-7
clone size: NA